The text below deals with one T cell receptor beta chain. Its antigen is as yet unknown. The data originate from a study of cytomegalovirus exposure and HLA in healthy donors. General study points: Apparent HLA restriction characterized most CMV-associated TCR beta chains in a later analysis. Serostatus for CMV was the only available immune exposure information. Cytomegalovirus association was assigned to under 200 TCR beta chains.

PCR was performed using 60 Vbeta and 13 Jbeta primers. Using immunoSEQ multiplex PCR, the repertoire was profiled, and TCRdb retains in-frame clones only, with some absent. The table shows 100,000 to 120,000 clones, with around four fifths occurring only once. The sequencing input was PBMCs. This sequence was found in a man between 25 and 39 years old in good health and CMV-seropositive.

Here the CDR3 reads CASSLATGPSYEQYF. The CDR3 coding sequence is TGTGCCAGCAGCTTAGCGACAGGCCCTTCCTACGAGCAGTACTTC. This rearrangement joins TRBV7-6 to TRBJ2-5, with D maybe TRBD1 (6 bases). The better agreement between TRBJ2-7 and the DNA end casts doubt on the J call. The germline CDR1 and CDR2 sequences are SGHVS and FNYEAQ. This CDR3 region has 15 residues.